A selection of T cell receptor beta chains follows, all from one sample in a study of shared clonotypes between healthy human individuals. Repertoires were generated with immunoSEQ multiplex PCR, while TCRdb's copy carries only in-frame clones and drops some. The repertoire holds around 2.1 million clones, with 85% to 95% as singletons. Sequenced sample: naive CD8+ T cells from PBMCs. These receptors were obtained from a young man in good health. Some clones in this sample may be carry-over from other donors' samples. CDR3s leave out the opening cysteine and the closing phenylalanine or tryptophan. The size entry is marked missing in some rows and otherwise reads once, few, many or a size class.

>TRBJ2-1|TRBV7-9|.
ASSPVGSVYNEQF
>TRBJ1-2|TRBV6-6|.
AFSSKGGGGYT
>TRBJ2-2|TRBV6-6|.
ASRGGELF
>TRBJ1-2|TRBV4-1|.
ASSHTGTGGNGYT
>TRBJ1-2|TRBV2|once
ASGAGVGGIGGYT
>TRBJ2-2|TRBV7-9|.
ASSFSGTGELF
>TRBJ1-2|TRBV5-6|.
ASSPGFNYGYT
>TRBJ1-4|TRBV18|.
ASSPSEGPGREKLF
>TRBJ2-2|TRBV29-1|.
SVVGQSGTGELF
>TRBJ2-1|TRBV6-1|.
ASSELGLVSYNEQF